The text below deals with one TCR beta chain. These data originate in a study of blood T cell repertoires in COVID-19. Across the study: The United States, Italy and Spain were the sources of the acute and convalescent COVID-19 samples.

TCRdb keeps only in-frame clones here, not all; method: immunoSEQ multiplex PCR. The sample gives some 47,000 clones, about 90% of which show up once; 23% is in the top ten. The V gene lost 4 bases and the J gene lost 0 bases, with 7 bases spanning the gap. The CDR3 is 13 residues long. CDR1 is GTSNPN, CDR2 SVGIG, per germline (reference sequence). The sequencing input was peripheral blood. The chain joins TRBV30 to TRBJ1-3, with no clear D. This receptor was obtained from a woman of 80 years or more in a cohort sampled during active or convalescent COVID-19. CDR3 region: CAWNGFSGNTIYF. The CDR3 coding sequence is TGTGCCTGGAACGGGTTCTCTGGAAACACCATATATTTT.